A selection of T cell receptor beta chains follows, all from one sample in a study of T cells in Graves' hyperthyroidism and ophthalmopathy. TCRdb reprocessed the multiplex PCR reads with MiXCR, giving one entry per CDR3 protein. The sample carries approximately 400,000 distinct CDR3 sequences, less than 20% recorded once. The sample consisted of blood. All receptors come from a man younger than 30 with Graves' ophthalmopathy. Both conserved end residues are part of each CDR3. The order of the fields is D gene, V gene, clone size, J gene, CDR3 protein, CDR3 DNA. A D gene is named only where the DNA matches it firmly. The size field is filled for only some rows; it gives once, few, many or a size class.

TRBD1	TRBV19	.	TRBJ1-2	CASFRQGGGGYTF	TGTGCCAGTTTCCGACAGGGTGGTGGCGGCTACACCTTC
.	TRBV10-3	many	TRBJ2-5	CAISAADLKETQYF	TGTGCCATCAGTGCGGCTGACTTGAAAGAGACCCAGTACTTC
.	TRBV9	many	TRBJ2-7	CASSPGTEYEQYF	TGTGCCAGCAGCCCAGGGACTGAGTACGAGCAGTACTTC
.	TRBV6-2/TRBV6-3	many	TRBJ1-1	CASSSGKNTEAFF	TGTGCCAGCAGTTCGGGGAAGAACACTGAAGCTTTCTTT
.	TRBV7-9	few	TRBJ1-3	CASSEGRQNTIYF	TGTGCCAGCAGCGAAGGACGGCAGAACACCATATATTTT
TRBD1	TRBV6-1	few	TRBJ2-7	CASSAGTETYEQYF	TGTGCCAGCAGTGCCGGGACAGAGACCTACGAGCAGTACTTC
TRBD2	TRBV20-1	.	TRBJ2-4	CSATRPPGGKNIQYF	TGCAGTGCTACCCGACCCCCGGGGGGCAAAAACATTCAGTACTTC
TRBD1	TRBV6-1	many	TRBJ2-1	CASSPFGTGTYNEQFF	TGTGCCAGCAGCCCCTTCGGGACAGGGACCTACAATGAGCAGTTCTTC
TRBD2	TRBV7-2	.	TRBJ2-3	CASSLGSSGWADTQYF	TGTGCCAGCAGCCTGGGATCTAGCGGATGGGCAGATACGCAGTATTTT
TRBD1	TRBV2	many	TRBJ1-2	CASTEGQDYGYTF	TGTGCCAGCACTGAGGGACAGGACTATGGCTACACCTTC
TRBD2	TRBV2	few	TRBJ2-3	CASSEVGGGAGNTQYF	TGTGCCAGCAGTGAAGTCGGCGGGGGGGCGGGAAATACGCAGTATTTT
.	TRBV6-1	.	TRBJ1-2	CAASRANYGYTF	TGTGCCGCCTCGAGAGCTAACTATGGCTACACCTTC
.	TRBV28	many	TRBJ2-7	CASSSGPPSSYEQYF	TGTGCCAGCAGTTCGGGACCCCCGAGCTCCTACGAGCAGTACTTC
.	TRBV28	few	TRBJ2-7	CASSLWGTESYEQYF	TGTGCCAGCAGTTTATGGGGGACCGAATCCTACGAGCAGTACTTC
TRBD1	TRBV3-1	few	TRBJ2-7	CASSQEEGQDYSYEQYF	TGTGCCAGCAGCCAAGAGGAGGGACAGGACTACTCCTACGAGCAGTACTTC
TRBD1	TRBV28	once	TRBJ1-5	CASSLTGISNQPQHF	TGTGCCAGCAGTCTGACAGGGATTAGCAATCAGCCCCAGCATTTT
.	TRBV4-2	few	TRBJ1-6	CASSQDGGAVALHF	TGTGCCAGCAGCCAAGATGGGGGGGCAGTGGCCCTCCACTTT
TRBD1	TRBV10-2	.	TRBJ1-5	CASRTTGVGQPQHF	TGCGCCAGCAGGACGACAGGGGTGGGTCAGCCCCAGCATTTT
TRBD1	TRBV6-1	.	TRBJ2-7	CASSVLPGGTGVTYEQYF	TGTGCCAGCAGTGTTCTCCCGGGGGGGACAGGGGTCACCTACGAGCAGTACTTC
.	TRBV27	few	TRBJ1-6	CASSSGPYNPPLHF	TGTGCCAGCAGTTCTGGGCCCTATAATCCACCCCTCCACTTT
TRBD1	TRBV2	many	TRBJ1-1	CASRDRGPLNTEAFF	TGTGCCAGCAGGGACAGGGGGCCCCTGAACACTGAAGCTTTCTTT
.	TRBV6-6	.	TRBJ1-5	CASSYSKSNQPQHF	TGTGCCAGCAGTTACTCGAAAAGCAATCAGCCCCAGCATTTT
.	TRBV14	.	TRBJ2-1	CASSPLGQEGDNEQFF	TGTGCCAGCAGCCCCCTCGGACAGGAGGGTGACAATGAGCAGTTCTTC
.	TRBV29-1	few	TRBJ1-1	CSAKPQNTEAFF	TGCAGCGCCAAACCGCAGAACACTGAAGCTTTCTTT
.	TRBV27	many	TRBJ2-1	CASGPSAGSYNEQFF	TGTGCCAGCGGCCCCTCAGCGGGCTCCTACAATGAGCAGTTCTTC
TRBD2	TRBV9	many	TRBJ2-5	CASSVGRGGSQETQYF	TGTGCCAGCAGCGTAGGGCGGGGGGGCAGCCAAGAGACCCAGTACTTC
.	TRBV6-1	many	TRBJ1-1	CASKTAVNTEAFF	TGTGCCAGCAAGACCGCGGTGAACACTGAAGCTTTCTTT
.	TRBV7-2	many	TRBJ2-1	CASSSSGDKYNEQFF	TGTGCCAGCAGCTCAAGCGGGGACAAGTACAATGAGCAGTTCTTC
.	TRBV7-2	many	TRBJ1-1	CASSLYSLGTEAFF	TGTGCCAGCAGCTTATACTCTTTGGGCACTGAAGCTTTCTTT
.	TRBV24-1	many	TRBJ2-3	CATSDSIRYTQYF	TGTGCCACCAGTGATTCCATTAGGTATACGCAGTATTTT
.	TRBV6-5	.	TRBJ2-7	CASSLLGFYEQYF	TGTGCCAGCAGTTTATTGGGGTTTTACGAGCAGTACTTC
.	TRBV7-8	many	TRBJ2-5	CASSPRQAQETQYF	TGTGCCAGCAGCCCGCGACAGGCCCAAGAGACCCAGTACTTC
TRBD2	TRBV20-1	few	TRBJ2-3	CSARDLAGGGEKNTQYF	TGCAGTGCTAGAGATCTAGCGGGGGGGGGTGAAAAAAATACGCAGTATTTT
TRBD1	TRBV11-2	many	TRBJ1-2	CASSLGGGGAGGSYGYTF	TGTGCCAGCAGCTTAGGCGGTGGGGGGGCAGGGGGCTCCTATGGCTACACCTTC
TRBD1	TRBV6-6	.	TRBJ1-6	CASSYFFSGTGYSPLHF	TGTGCCAGCAGTTACTTTTTTTCCGGGACAGGCTATTCACCCCTCCACTTT
TRBD1	TRBV10-3	many	TRBJ1-2	CAISERGTGGYTF	TGTGCCATCAGTGAGCGAGGGACAGGTGGCTACACCTTC
TRBD1	TRBV9	.	TRBJ2-3	CASSSSGTVTDTQYF	TGTGCCAGCAGCTCTTCCGGGACAGTCACAGATACGCAGTATTTT
TRBD2	TRBV20-1	many	TRBJ2-7	CSARAGGVYEQYF	TGCAGTGCCCGAGCGGGGGGGGTCTACGAGCAGTACTTC
.	TRBV20-1	many	TRBJ1-1	CSARGLRNTEAFF	TGCAGTGCTAGGGGATTACGGAACACTGAAGCTTTCTTT
TRBD1	TRBV7-3	few	TRBJ1-6	CASLIRDRGSPLHF	TGTGCCAGCCTGATCCGGGACAGGGGTTCACCCCTCCACTTT
.	TRBV18	many	TRBJ2-3	CASSPRGLTPDTQYF	TGTGCCAGCTCACCTCGGGGCCTCACCCCCGATACGCAGTATTTT
TRBD1	TRBV2	many	TRBJ1-3	CASSEGQGIGNTIYF	TGTGCCAGCAGTGAAGGACAGGGGATCGGAAACACCATATATTTT
TRBD2	TRBV5-1	many	TRBJ2-7	CASTIAGGSYEQYF	TGCGCCAGCACGATAGCGGGGGGATCCTACGAGCAGTACTTC
TRBD2	TRBV25-1	.	TRBJ2-3	CASSPLAGRSTGTQYF	TGTGCCAGCAGTCCCCTAGCGGGGCGAAGCACAGGTACGCAGTATTTT
.	TRBV10-3	.	TRBJ2-2	CAIQGTDTGELFF	TGTGCCATCCAAGGGACGGACACCGGGGAGCTGTTTTTT
.	TRBV24-1	few	TRBJ1-2	CATSGPGTSTNYGYTF	TGTGCCACCAGTGGTCCAGGGACCTCAACTAACTATGGCTACACCTTC
TRBD1	TRBV4-2	.	TRBJ2-7	CASSRNRDSSYEQYF	TGTGCCAGCAGCCGAAACCGGGACAGCTCCTACGAGCAGTACTTC
.	TRBV19	few	TRBJ2-1	CASKWAALGNEQFF	TGTGCCAGTAAGTGGGCAGCCCTGGGGAATGAGCAGTTCTTC
.	TRBV13	many	TRBJ1-4	CASSYERGGKLFF	TGTGCCAGCAGCTATGAGCGGGGCGGAAAACTGTTTTTT
.	TRBV5-6	few	TRBJ1-6	CASSPLVGHYNSPLHF	TGTGCCAGCAGCCCTCTCGTGGGGCACTATAATTCACCCCTCCACTTT
TRBD1	TRBV12-5	few	TRBJ2-1	CASGLGQGSYNEQFF	TGTGCTAGTGGTTTGGGACAGGGCTCCTACAATGAGCAGTTCTTC